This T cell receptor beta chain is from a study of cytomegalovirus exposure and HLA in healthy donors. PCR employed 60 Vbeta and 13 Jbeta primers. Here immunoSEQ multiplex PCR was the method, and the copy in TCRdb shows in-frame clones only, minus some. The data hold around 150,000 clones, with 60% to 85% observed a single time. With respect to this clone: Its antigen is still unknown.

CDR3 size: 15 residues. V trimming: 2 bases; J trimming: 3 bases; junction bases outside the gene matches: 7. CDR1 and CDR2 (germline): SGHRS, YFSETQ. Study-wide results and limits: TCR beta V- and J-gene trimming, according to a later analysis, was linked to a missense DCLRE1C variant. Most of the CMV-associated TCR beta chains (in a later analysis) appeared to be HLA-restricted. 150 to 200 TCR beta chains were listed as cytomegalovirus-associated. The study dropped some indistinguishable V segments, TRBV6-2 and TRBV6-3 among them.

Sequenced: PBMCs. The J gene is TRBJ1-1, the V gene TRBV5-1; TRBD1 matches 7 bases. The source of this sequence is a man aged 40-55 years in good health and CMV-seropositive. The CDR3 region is CASSFISGTDTEAFF. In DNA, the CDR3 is TGCGCCAGCAGCTTCATTTCGGGGACAGACACTGAAGCTTTCTTT.